This T cell receptor (beta chain) was captured by sequencing in a study of T cells in tuberculosis. The wider study: This South African cohort compared adolescents with or without latent tuberculosis against adults with active tuberculosis. Study-wide points: Shorter CDR3-alpha in active tuberculosis partly drove smaller distances. Samples were chosen by availability of cryopreserved specimens.

Profiling relied on immunoSEQ multiplex PCR, and the TCRdb table lists in-frame clones only, not all of them. This repertoire shows about 34,000 clones, under 98% found once; its top ten account for approximately 5.8%. The CDR3 spans 16 residues. Trimming removed 3 bases from V and 6 bases from J, with 19 bases in between. Germline loops: CDR1 SGHAT, CDR2 FQNNGV. On this clone itself: Antigen: not known.

The sequence was obtained from a donor aged 10-29 years with latent tuberculosis or without tuberculosis infection. The chain carries TRBV11-2 and TRBJ2-3; the D is unclear. Sample: PBMCs. Here the CDR3 reads CASSFVTRALVDTQYF. The CDR3 nucleotides are TGTGCCAGCAGCTTTGTGACTCGCGCTCTGGTTGATACGCAGTATTTT.